This T cell receptor (beta chain) originates from a study of blood T cell repertoires in COVID-19. Study details: COVID-19 samples, acute and convalescent, were from the United States, Italy and Spain. PBMCs, B-cell-depleted T cells, or T cells provided the cDNA or gDNA that made up the material.

Per the original methods: Counts of nucleated cells, estimated from reference gene primer amplification, were obtained. Assay used: immunoSEQ multiplex PCR; TCRdb lists only in-frame clones, some missing. V, J and clone size are those of that table, while D and trimming were read from the DNA. The sample includes hundreds of thousands of clones, 82% of them seen just once. V trimming: 2 bases; J trimming: 4 bases; junction bases outside the gene matches: 7. CDR3 size: 15 residues. The germline V gene has CDR1 GTSNPN and CDR2 SVGIG (reference sequence). Sequenced input: peripheral blood. The rearrangement joins TRBV30 to TRBJ1-4; 7 positions match TRBD1. The TCR sequence derives from a woman older than 75 with active or convalescent COVID-19. CDR3 region: CAWSRTGALNEKLFF. CDR3 bases: TGTGCCTGGAGTCGCACAGGGGCCCTTAATGAAAAACTGTTTTTT.